This T cell receptor (beta chain) was profiled in a study of Ad26.COV2.S vaccination and SARS-CoV-2 variants (dated by TCRdb to about 2021). As for the study more broadly: Donors in the vaccine arm were drawn from COV1001, a multicentre, randomized, double-blind, placebo-controlled phase I-IIa trial testing Ad26.COV2.S in healthy adults. TCRbeta repertoire sequencing was used to assess the specificity and breadth of SARS-CoV-2-reactive T cell receptors after Ad26.COV2.S vaccination. Ad26.COV2.S was administered intramuscularly at a dose of 5x10^10 or 1x10^11 viral particles, either as one shot or as two shots given 56 days apart. A total of some 30 samples were included in the TCR-sequenced set, comprising around 19 Ad26.COV2.S vaccine recipients, 5 placebo recipients and 8 SARS-CoV-2 convalescent individuals. Investigators remained blinded to trial group allocation during experiments and outcome assessment. Trial participants were randomized into five groups of five: low-dose or high-dose Ad26.COV2.S given once or twice, or placebo on both occasions. The study at large found these results: The authors noted that total T cell responses may have been underestimated by the TCR breadth and depth analyses. Higher spike-specific TCR breadth was observed in Ad26.COV2.S recipients than in placebo recipients (P = 0.0014). Comparing responses between vaccine doses or regimens was not something the study was powered to do. Vaccine and placebo recipients had comparable non-spike TCR breadth, which fits with the vaccine containing only spike. After vaccination, substantial breadth of spike-specific CD8+ and CD4+ T cell responses was reported.

The immunoSEQ Assay was the method used to sequence TCRbeta CDR3 regions. After extraction, genomic DNA underwent amplification by bias-controlled multiplex PCR, followed by high-throughput sequencing. The study's processing was this. To quantify the absolute abundance of every unique TCRbeta CDR3 region, sequences were collapsed and filtered. Usable DNA was measured by amplifying reference genes present in all nucleated cells, and TCRbeta template counts were normalized to that usable DNA to estimate T cell fraction. Repertoire TCRs were annotated as SARS-CoV-2-specific by exact matching of V gene, CDR3 amino acid sequence and J gene to a known reactive TCR set. The reference SARS-CoV-2 TCR set came from MIRA and was filtered for enrichment in COVID-19-positive ImmuneCODE repertoires, removing public or cross-reactive TCRs. Using the MIRA antigens, annotated TCRs were further analysed by specific ORF or by position within an ORF. Breadth was defined as annotated unique rearrangements over total unique productive rearrangements; depth was the summed frequency of those rearrangements. Two-sided Wilcoxon rank-sum tests were applied when comparing TCR breadth between groups. As stored in TCRdb, this immuneACCESS dataset retains in-frame rearrangements with V and J assigned. A fraction of the clones does not appear; measured against another copy, unresolved V genes explain less than half of the discrepancy, and the remainder lacks a known reason. V, J and clone size are taken as reported in that table, and D and trimming were inferred from the DNA itself. The sample has 300,000 to 350,000 clones on record, about 88% of them singletons. About 6.4% of the sample is in the top ten clones.

From a lookup of the germline V gene, CDR1 and CDR2 are MNHEY and SVGAGI. Relative to germline, V is missing 5 bases and J is missing 4 bases, with 10 bases of the junction outside any gene match. Taken from cysteine to phenylalanine, the CDR3 has 15 residues. Only the CDR3 DNA is retained, 45 bases long and in frame from the first base. What the treatment or condition label conveys for this sample: about 20 received Ad26.COV2.S at low or high dose, single or two shots; about 5 received placebo; per-sample allocation not given. Repertoires of vaccine and placebo recipients were sequenced from samples collected on day 63 after the first injection. Between 29 July and 7 August 2020, Cohort 1b enrolled around 24 adults aged 18-55 years at one site in Boston, USA. Ad26.COV2.S was a replication-incompetent adenovirus type 26 vector that expressed a prefusion-stabilized SARS-CoV-2 spike protein derived from the original Wuhan strain.

In regard to this clone: It lacks a known antigen. Base qualities are missing; no much larger clone stands one base away.

The specimen was peripheral blood, collected in a trial of Ad26.COV2.S vaccine versus placebo. The chain employs TRBV6-5 and TRBJ1-2; 7 of the junction bases match TRBD1. This clonotype was obtained from a person aged 18-60 years who received the Ad26.COV2.S COVID-19 vaccine or a placebo. The DNA sequence is TGTGCCAGCAGTCTTAGGGGGCGCGGTAGCTATGGCTACACCTTC. Translated, this gives CASSLRGRGSYGYTF.